This TCR beta chain is drawn from a study of early T cells in non-severe SARS-CoV-2 infection. Regarding this clonotype: The antigen remains undetermined.

Unique molecular identifiers were attached to individual cDNA molecules. TCRdb used MiXCR to reprocess the 5' RACE reads, holding one entry per CDR3 protein. The sample holds roughly 60,000 distinct CDR3 sequences, approximately 6.3% seen once. Study-level results: CD4 and private specificities were missed by VDJdb matching, which favored anti-spike CD8 responses.

The sequence derives from an adult who was a healthcare worker with PCR-confirmed SARS-CoV-2 infection or an uninfected control (not recorded which). Sequenced material: whole blood, taken at baseline.

CDR3 protein: CASSYDSGGPSETQYF. The CDR3, as DNA: TGTGCCAGCAGTTATGACAGCGGGGGACCTTCCGAGACCCAGTACTTC. The chain has TRBV6-5 and TRBJ2-5; 8 bases are shared with TRBD2. Trimming at V came to 3 bases and at J to 5 bases, leaving 11 bases not matched to a gene. CDR1 and CDR2 (germline): MNHEY, SVGAGI. CDR3 size: 16 residues.